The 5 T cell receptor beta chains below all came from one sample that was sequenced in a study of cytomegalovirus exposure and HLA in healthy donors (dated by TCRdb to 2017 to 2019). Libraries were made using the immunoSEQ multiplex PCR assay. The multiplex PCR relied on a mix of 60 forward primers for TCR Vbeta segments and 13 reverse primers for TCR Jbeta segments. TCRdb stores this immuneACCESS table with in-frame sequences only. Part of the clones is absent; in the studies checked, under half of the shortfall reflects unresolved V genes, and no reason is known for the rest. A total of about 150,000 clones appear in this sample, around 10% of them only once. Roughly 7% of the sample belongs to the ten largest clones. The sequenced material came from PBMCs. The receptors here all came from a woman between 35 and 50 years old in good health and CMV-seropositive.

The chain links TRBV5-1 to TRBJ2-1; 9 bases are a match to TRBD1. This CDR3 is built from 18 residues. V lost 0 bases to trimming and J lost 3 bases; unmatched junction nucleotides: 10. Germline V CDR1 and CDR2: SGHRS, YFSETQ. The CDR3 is CASSLAGVGGQGYNEQFF. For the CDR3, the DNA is TGCGCCAGCAGCTTGGCCGGAGTAGGGGGACAGGGCTACAATGAGCAGTTCTTC.

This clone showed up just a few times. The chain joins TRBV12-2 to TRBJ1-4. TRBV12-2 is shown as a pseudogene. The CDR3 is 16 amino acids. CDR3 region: CASRLARGGANEKLFF. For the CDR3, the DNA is TGTGCAAGTCGCTTAGCGCGGGGGGGGGCTAATGAAAAACTGTTTTTT.

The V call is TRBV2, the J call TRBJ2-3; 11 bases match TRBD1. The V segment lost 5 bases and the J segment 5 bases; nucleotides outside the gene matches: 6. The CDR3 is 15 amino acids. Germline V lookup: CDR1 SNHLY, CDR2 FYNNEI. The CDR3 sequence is CASSPRTGGIDTQYF. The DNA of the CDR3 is TGTGCCAGCAGTCCCAGGACAGGGGGCATAGATACGCAGTATTTT. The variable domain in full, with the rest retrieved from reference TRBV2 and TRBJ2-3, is EPEVTQTPSHQVTQMGQEVILRCVPISNHLYFYWYRQILGQKVEFLVSFYNNEISEKSEIFDDQFSVERPDGSNFTLKIRSTKLEDSAMYFCASSPRTGGIDTQYFGPGTRLTVL.

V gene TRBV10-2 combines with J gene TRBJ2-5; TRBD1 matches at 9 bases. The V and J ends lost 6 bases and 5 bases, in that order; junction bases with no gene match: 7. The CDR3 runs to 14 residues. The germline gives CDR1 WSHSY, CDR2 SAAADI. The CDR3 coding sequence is TGCGCCAGCAGGGACGGACAGGGGACGGAGACCCAGTACTTC. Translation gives CASRDGQGTETQYF.

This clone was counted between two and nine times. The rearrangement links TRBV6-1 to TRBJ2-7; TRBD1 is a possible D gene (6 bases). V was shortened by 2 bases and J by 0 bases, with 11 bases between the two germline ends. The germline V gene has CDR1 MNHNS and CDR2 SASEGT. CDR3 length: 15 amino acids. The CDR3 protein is CASSEPDRLSYEQYF. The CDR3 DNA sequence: TGTGCCAGCAGTGAACCTGACAGGCTCTCCTACGAGCAGTACTTC.